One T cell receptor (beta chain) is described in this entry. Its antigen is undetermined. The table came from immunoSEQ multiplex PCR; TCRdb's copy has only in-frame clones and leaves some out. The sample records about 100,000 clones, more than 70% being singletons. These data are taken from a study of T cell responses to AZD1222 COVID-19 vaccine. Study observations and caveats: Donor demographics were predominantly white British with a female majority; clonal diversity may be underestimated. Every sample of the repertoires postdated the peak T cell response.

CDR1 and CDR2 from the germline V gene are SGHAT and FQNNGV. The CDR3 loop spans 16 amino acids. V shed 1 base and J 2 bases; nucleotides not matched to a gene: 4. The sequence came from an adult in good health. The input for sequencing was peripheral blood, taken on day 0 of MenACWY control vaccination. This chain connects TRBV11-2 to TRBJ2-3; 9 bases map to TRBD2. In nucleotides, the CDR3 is TGTGCCAGCAGCTTAGGAGGCGGGAGGGCCACAGATACGCAGTATTTT. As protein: CASSLGGGRATDTQYF.